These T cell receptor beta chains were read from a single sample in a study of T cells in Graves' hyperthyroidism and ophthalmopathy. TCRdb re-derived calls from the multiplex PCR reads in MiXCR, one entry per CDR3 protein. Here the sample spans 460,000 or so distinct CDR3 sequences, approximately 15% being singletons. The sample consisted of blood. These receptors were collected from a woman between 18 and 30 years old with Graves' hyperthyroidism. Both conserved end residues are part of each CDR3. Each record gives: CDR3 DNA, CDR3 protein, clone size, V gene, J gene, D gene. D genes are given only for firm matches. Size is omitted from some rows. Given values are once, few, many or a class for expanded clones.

DNA: TGTGCCAGCAGCCCCTGGGGAGGTGAGAATGGCTACACCTTC
CDR3: CASSPWGGENGYTF
size: many
V: TRBV3-1
J: TRBJ1-2
D: -

DNA: TGTGCCAGCAGCTTCCTAGCGGACCCGAACAATGAGCAGTTCTTC
CDR3: CASSFLADPNNEQFF
size: few
V: TRBV7-3
J: TRBJ2-1
D: TRBD2

DNA: TGTGCCAGCAGTGAACCCAGCGGGACAGGGAAGCAGTACTTC
CDR3: CASSEPSGTGKQYF
size: -
V: TRBV2
J: TRBJ2-7
D: TRBD1

DNA: TGTGCCAGTAGTCCTAGCGGGAGGGGATCCGGGGAGCTGTTTTTT
CDR3: CASSPSGRGSGELFF
size: -
V: TRBV19
J: TRBJ2-2
D: TRBD2

DNA: TGTGCCAGCAGTTTAGGGGACAGGGGGATCAGGACAGATACGCAGTATTTT
CDR3: CASSLGDRGIRTDTQYF
size: -
V: TRBV12-3/TRBV12-4
J: TRBJ2-3
D: TRBD1

DNA: TGTGCCAGCAGCAGATGGGGGGACCTACGCACAGATACGCAGTATTTT
CDR3: CASSRWGDLRTDTQYF
size: many
V: TRBV7-3
J: TRBJ2-3
D: -

DNA: TGTGCCAGCAGCTTAGCCGGGACAGGGGCAGTGTCTACTGAAGCTTTCTTT
CDR3: CASSLAGTGAVSTEAFF
size: many
V: TRBV7-6
J: TRBJ1-1
D: TRBD1

DNA: TGTGCCAGCAGTTCTCGAACCGGGACTAGTGCTGAGCAGTTCTTC
CDR3: CASSSRTGTSAEQFF
size: few
V: TRBV12-3/TRBV12-4
J: TRBJ2-1
D: TRBD2

DNA: TGTGCCAGCAGTTATGAAGCGGGAGTCCGCAATGAGCAGTTCTTC
CDR3: CASSYEAGVRNEQFF
size: -
V: TRBV6-5
J: TRBJ2-1
D: TRBD2

DNA: TGTGCCAGCAGCCAAGATTACGGCAACAATGAGCAGTTCTTC
CDR3: CASSQDYGNNEQFF
size: many
V: TRBV3-1
J: TRBJ2-1
D: -

DNA: TGCAGTGCTAACTCGCCTAGCGGGAAGCAAGAGACCCAGTACTTC
CDR3: CSANSPSGKQETQYF
size: many
V: TRBV20-1
J: TRBJ2-5
D: TRBD2

DNA: TGTGCCAGCAGCCCTCCGGGACAGGGGGCTGTAACTGAAGCTTTCTTT
CDR3: CASSPPGQGAVTEAFF
size: -
V: TRBV9
J: TRBJ1-1
D: TRBD1

DNA: TGCAGCGTTAAGGACAGCTATGGCTACACCTTC
CDR3: CSVKDSYGYTF
size: -
V: TRBV29-1
J: TRBJ1-2
D: -

DNA: TGCAGTGCTCACGGCAGGGACTCCTACAATGAGCAGTTCTTC
CDR3: CSAHGRDSYNEQFF
size: few
V: TRBV20-1
J: TRBJ2-1
D: -

DNA: TGTGCCAGTAGTATCAATGGCCACGGGGAGCTGTTTTTT
CDR3: CASSINGHGELFF
size: few
V: TRBV19
J: TRBJ2-2
D: -

DNA: TGTGCCAGCAGTGACTGGCAGGGCCTGGGGGATAGTAATTCACCCCTCCACTTT
CDR3: CASSDWQGLGDSNSPLHF
size: many
V: TRBV25-1
J: TRBJ1-6
D: -